This T cell receptor beta chain is drawn from a study of T-cell reconstitution after alpha-beta-depleted transplantation in children (TCRdb year 2016). Study-wide context: Using TCR repertoire profiling, the study quantitatively followed how T-cell immune reconstitution unfolded in children after TCRalphabeta/CD19-depleted allogeneic hematopoietic cell transplantation. What the study reported, not specific to this receptor: Apparently early alphabetaT-cell count recovery about two months after transplant reportedly relied on only several hundred rapidly expanded clones derived from non-depleted graft cells. The frequencies of hyperexpanded clones fell over the following months, and after one year, T-cell counts and TCRbeta diversity were mostly attributed to newly produced T cells. In some patients, high TCRbeta diversity at day 60 was attributed to recipient T cells and intrathymic progenitors that had survived conditioning.

This clonotype was observed at least ten times. Its cognate antigen has yet to be identified. Base qualities are not at hand, and no much larger clone is one base apart. This specimen's treatment or condition label, interpreted: allogeneic hematopoietic cell transplantation with graft depleted of TCRalphabeta T cells and CD19 B cells. The children who served as transplant recipients had been given grafts of TCRalphabeta/CD19-depleted allogeneic hematopoietic cells. To prepare the library, PCR was applied. Data came from an Illumina HiSeq 2500. Molecular barcoding was employed in the preparation of TCR libraries, with unique molecular identifiers being used to normalize TCRbeta repertoire quantification. TCRdb itself trimmed the public reads at Q25 with fastp, ran MiXCR and retained productive beta chains. Each entry merges the rows of one CDR3 protein and shows their most common DNA and genes. The sample table records 450,000 to 700,000 distinct CDR3 sequences; around 27% of these occur just once. The ten largest clones capture about a third of the sample.

Trimming leaves V shorter by 5 bases and J shorter by 4 bases, with the junction holding 4 bases beyond the gene matches. As encoded in the germline V gene, CDR1 is SGHRS while CDR2 is YFSETQ. Measured from the cysteine to the phenylalanine, the CDR3 is 13 residues long. The only DNA kept is the CDR3, 39 bases in frame from the first base. The V and J segments used are TRBV5-1 and TRBJ2-7; TRBD1 fits 9 bases in the junction. The sample in question was PBMCs, obtained before TCRalphabeta/CD19-depleted stem cell transplant. The TCR was taken from a boy less than two years old with Wiskott-Aldrich syndrome, due to receive a stem cell transplant. In nucleotides, the sequence is TGCGCCAGCAGTCGGGACAGGGCTTACGAGCAGTACTTC. It translates as CASSRDRAYEQYF.